Detailed here is one T cell receptor (beta chain). This CDR3 has 15 amino acids. The ends lost 6 bases at V and 1 base at J; junction bases unmatched: 8. Germline V gene sequence: CDR1 SGHRS, CDR2 YFSETQ. The data were taken from a study of blood T cell repertoires in COVID-19. Study as a whole: Acute and convalescent COVID-19 samples came from the United States, Italy and Spain.

Under the authors' procedure: Quantification of nucleated cells was approximated via reference gene primer amplification. Sequencing used immunoSEQ multiplex PCR; TCRdb keeps in-frame clones, though not all of them. Clone size and the V and J calls come from that table; the DNA yielded D and trimming. The table shows over 200,000 clones, with 75% to 90% occurring only once. The V and J genes are TRBV5-1 and TRBJ1-1; TRBD1 aligns across 8 bases. The origin of this receptor is a man between 60 and 75 years old who had recovered from COVID-19. What was sequenced was peripheral blood. The CDR3 region has the DNA TGCGCCAGCACCCGAAAGACAGGGGAGAACACTGAAGCTTTCTTT. The encoded protein is CASTRKTGENTEAFF.